This T cell receptor (beta chain) was obtained from a study of cytomegalovirus exposure and HLA in healthy donors. The CDR3 runs to 14 residues. The germline gives CDR1 SGHAT, CDR2 FQNNGV. J lost 8 bases, V lost 5 bases, and 3 bases had no gene match. The data were produced by immunoSEQ multiplex PCR, yet TCRdb's version contains in-frame clones alone and is incomplete. The sample lists roughly 60,000 clones, 90% to 95% occurring once. The donors were part of the validation cohort of 120 subjects. That cohort was separate from the first cohort, which comprised under 750 subjects. The chain employs TRBV11-2 and TRBJ2-1; 13 bases agree with TRBD2. The sequenced sample was PBMCs. The TCR sequence derives from a woman aged 25 to 45 in good health and CMV-seronegative. The CDR3 DNA is TGTGCCAGCAGCCCGGGACTAGCGGGGTATGAGCAGTTCTTC. Protein product: CASSPGLAGYEQFF.